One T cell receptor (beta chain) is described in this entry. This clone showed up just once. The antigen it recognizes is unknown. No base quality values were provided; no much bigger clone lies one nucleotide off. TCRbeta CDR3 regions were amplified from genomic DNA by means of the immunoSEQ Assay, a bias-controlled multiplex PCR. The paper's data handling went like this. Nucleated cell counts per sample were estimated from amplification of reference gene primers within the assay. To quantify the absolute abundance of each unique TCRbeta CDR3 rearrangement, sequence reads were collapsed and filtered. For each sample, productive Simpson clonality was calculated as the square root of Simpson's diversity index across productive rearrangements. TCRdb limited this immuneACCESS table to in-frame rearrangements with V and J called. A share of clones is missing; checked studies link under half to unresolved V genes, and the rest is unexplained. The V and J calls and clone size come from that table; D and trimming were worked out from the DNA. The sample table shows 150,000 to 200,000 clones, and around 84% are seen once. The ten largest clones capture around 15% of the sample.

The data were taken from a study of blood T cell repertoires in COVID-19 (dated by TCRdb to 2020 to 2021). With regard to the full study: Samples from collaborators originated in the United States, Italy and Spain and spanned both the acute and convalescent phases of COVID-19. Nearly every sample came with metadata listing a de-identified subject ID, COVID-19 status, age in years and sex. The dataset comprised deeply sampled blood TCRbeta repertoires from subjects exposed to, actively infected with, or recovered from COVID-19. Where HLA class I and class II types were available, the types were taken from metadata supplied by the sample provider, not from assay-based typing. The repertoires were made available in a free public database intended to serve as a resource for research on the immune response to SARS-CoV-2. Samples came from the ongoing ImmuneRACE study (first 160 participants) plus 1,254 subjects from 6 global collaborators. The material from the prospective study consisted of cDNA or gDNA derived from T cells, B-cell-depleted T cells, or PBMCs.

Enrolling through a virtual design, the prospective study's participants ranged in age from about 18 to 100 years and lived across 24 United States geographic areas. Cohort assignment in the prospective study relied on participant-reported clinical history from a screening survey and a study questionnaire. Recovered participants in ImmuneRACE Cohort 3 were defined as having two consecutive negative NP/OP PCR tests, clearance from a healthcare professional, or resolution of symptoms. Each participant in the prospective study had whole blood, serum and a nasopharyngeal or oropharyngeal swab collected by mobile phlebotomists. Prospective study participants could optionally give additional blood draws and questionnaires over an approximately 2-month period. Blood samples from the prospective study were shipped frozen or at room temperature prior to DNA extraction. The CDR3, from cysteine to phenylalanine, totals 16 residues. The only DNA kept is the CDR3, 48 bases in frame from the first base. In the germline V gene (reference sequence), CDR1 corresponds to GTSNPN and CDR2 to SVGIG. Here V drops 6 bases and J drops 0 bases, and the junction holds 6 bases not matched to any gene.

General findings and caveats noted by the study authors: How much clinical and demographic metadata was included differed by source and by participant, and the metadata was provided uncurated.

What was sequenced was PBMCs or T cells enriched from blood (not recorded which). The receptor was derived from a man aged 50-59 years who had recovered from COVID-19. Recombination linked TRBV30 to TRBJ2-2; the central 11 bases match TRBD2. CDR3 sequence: CACRLAGRPNTGELFF. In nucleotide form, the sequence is TGTGCCTGTAGACTAGCGGGGCGACCGAACACCGGGGAGCTGTTTTTT.